This passage covers 23 T cell receptor beta chains from one sample sequenced in a study of post-analysis software for immune sequencing data. Unique-molecular-identifier-tagged TCR beta cDNA libraries were used. MiXCR, run by TCRdb on the PCR reads, gives a single entry per CDR3 protein. Seen here are under 200,000 distinct CDR3 sequences, about 34% observed once, and the top ten hold 28%. Material: blood, obtained after autologous hematopoietic stem cell transplantation. The receptor source for this set is a girl between 10 and 17 years old with multiple sclerosis.

This clonotype was observed at least ten times. This chain joins TRBV6-4 and TRBJ2-3; D possibly matches TRBD1 or TRBD2 (6 bases each). There are 14 residues in the CDR3. Germline V gives CDR1 MRHNA, CDR2 SNTAGT. Trimming shortened V by 6 bases and J by 4 bases, and 14 bases separated the two germline ends. The CDR3 coding sequence is TGTGCCAGCAGCCCGGGGGACATTGCAGATACGCAGTATTTT. Translated: CASSPGDIADTQYF.

This clonotype was counted only a few times. The gene calls are TRBV6-2 or TRBV6-3 and TRBJ1-5; tentatively, D is TRBD1 (5 bases). CDR1 is MNHEY and CDR2 is SVGEGT in the germline V gene. V lost 2 bases to trimming and J lost 7 bases, with 15 bases between them. The CDR3 extends over 15 amino acids. The CDR3 is CASSYSGEGTQPQHF. DNA for the CDR3: TGTGCCAGCAGTTACAGCGGGGAGGGGACGCAGCCCCAGCATTTT.

This chain uses TRBV28 with TRBJ1-1; no firm D call. CDR3 size: 14 residues. Germline loops: CDR1 MDHEN, CDR2 SYDVKM. V dropped 2 bases and J dropped 3 bases, with 10 bases sitting between them. Here the CDR3 DNA reads TGTGCCAGCAGTTTAAGTTTCCGGGACACTGAAGCTTTCTTT. Its translation is CASSLSFRDTEAFF.

This clonotype was counted between two and nine times. This sequence joins TRBV5-1 and TRBJ2-7; possible D gene TRBD2, 5 bases. V was shortened by 4 bases and J by 2 bases, with 13 bases between the two germline ends. Per germline, CDR1 SGHRS and CDR2 YFSETQ. This CDR3 is 14 amino acids long. CDR3 coding DNA: TGCGCCAGCAGCCCCGCTAGCCGTCCCTACGAGCAGTACTTC. Encoded protein: CASSPASRPYEQYF.

This clonotype has only a few counts. With a much larger clone just one base away, this may be a read error. The V gene is TRBV6-6, the J gene TRBJ2-1; 11 positions agree with TRBD2. This CDR3 spans 15 amino acids. The germline V gene encodes CDR1 MNHNY and CDR2 SVGAGI (reference sequence). The CDR3 bases are TGTGCCGGCAGCAAACTAGCGGGAGAAGGCAATGAGCAGTTCTTC. Encoded protein: CAGSKLAGEGNEQFF.

The V gene is TRBV7-9, the J gene TRBJ2-5; D perhaps matches TRBD2 (6 bases). Germline V gene lookup returns CDR1 SEHNR and CDR2 FQNEAQ (reference sequence). V was clipped by 1 base and J by 1 base, with 16 bases between them. The length of the CDR3 is 17 residues. CDR3 region: CASSLEGTGLLQETQYF. The CDR3 DNA reads as TGTGCCAGCAGCTTAGAGGGGACGGGACTCCTCCAAGAGACCCAGTACTTC.

The J gene is TRBJ2-5, the V gene TRBV28, with 14 nucleotides matching TRBD2. CDR3 length equals 15 residues. Germline CDR1 MDHEN, CDR2 SYDVKM. The ends lost 4 bases at V and 6 bases at J; junction bases unmatched: 4. The DNA for the CDR3 is TGTGCCAGCAGTTCGACTAGCGGGAGGGGTAAGACCCAGTACTTC. Amino acid sequence: CASSSTSGRGKTQYF.

This clonotype was detected only a few times. V and J are TRBV6-6 and TRBJ2-7; TRBD2 might be the D (6 bases). Trimming pared 6 bases from V and 0 bases from J, leaving 18 bases between. Germline V CDR1 and CDR2: MNHNY, SVGAGI (reference sequence). The CDR3 contains 16 residues. Here the CDR3 reads CASSYPRTGDSYEQYF. CDR3 sequence (DNA): TGTGCCAGCAGCTACCCTCGGACGGGGGACTCCTACGAGCAGTACTTC.

The table lists this clonotype with a few counts. CDR3 DNA: TGTGCCAGCAGTGGGACAGGGAAGTACACCTTC. Translation gives CASSGTGKYTF. This chain uses TRBV12-3 or TRBV12-4 with TRBJ1-2; 9 positions match TRBD1. The trim removed 5 bases at V and 11 bases at J, leaving 3 bases unmatched. This CDR3 comprises 11 residues.

V and J are TRBV4-2 and TRBJ2-2; 8 bases are shared with TRBD2. This CDR3 has 15 residues. The germline V gene has CDR1 LGHNA and CDR2 YNFKEQ. V dropped 7 bases and J dropped 4; count of bases not matched to a gene: 8. CDR3 protein: CASTDRGGLTGELFF. CDR3 bases: TGTGCCAGCACCGATCGGGGGGGCCTCACCGGGGAGCTGTTTTTT.

J is TRBJ2-4 and V is TRBV12-3 or TRBV12-4, with 8 positions matching TRBD2. The CDR3 spans 13 residues. V shed 1 base, J shed 7 bases, and the junction held 0 bases outside the gene matches. DNA of the CDR3: TGTGCCAGCAGTTTAGTAGCGGGGAACATTCAGTACTTC. This translates into CASSLVAGNIQYF.

The gene calls are TRBV6-6 and TRBJ2-1; 7 positions match TRBD2. Unmatched junction bases numbered 4, after V lost 5 bases and J lost 12 bases. The V gene's germline CDR1 is MNHNY and CDR2 SVGAGI (reference sequence). The CDR3 consists of 11 residues. CDR3 in amino acids: CASSSGTPQFF. Written as DNA, the CDR3 is TGTGCCAGCAGTAGCGGGACGCCGCAGTTCTTC.

This clonotype was counted between two and nine times. The rearrangement uses TRBV7-8 and TRBJ2-4; D gene uncertain. Trimming removed 3 bases from V and 0 bases from J, with 12 bases in between. The germline gives CDR1 SGHVS, CDR2 FQNEAQ. The CDR3 totals 16 residues. CDR3 residues: CASSFELNIAKNIQYF. The CDR3, as DNA: TGTGCCAGCAGCTTTGAACTCAATATAGCCAAAAACATTCAGTACTTC.

In its sample, this clonotype was seen a few times. The chain combines TRBV6-5 with TRBJ2-3, with D maybe TRBD1 (6 bases). The length of the CDR3 is 17 residues. Germline loops: CDR1 MNHEY, CDR2 SVGAGI. Deletions cut 2 bases from V and 0 bases from J, with 15 bases between. As DNA, the CDR3 is TGTGCCAGCAGTTACACCTTCGACAGGTCTAGCACAGATACGCAGTATTTT. Translated, it gives CASSYTFDRSSTDTQYF.

The chain employs TRBV6-6 and TRBJ2-7; maybe TRBD1 (6 bases). Trimming removed 5 bases from V and 1 base from J, with 12 bases in between. The CDR3 has 14 amino acids. Germline CDR1 and CDR2: MNHNY and SVGAGI (reference sequence). The CDR3 here is CASSVGTPSYEQYF. For the CDR3, the DNA is TGTGCCAGCAGTGTCGGGACACCATCCTACGAGCAGTACTTC.

The chain employs TRBV27 and TRBJ1-6; no clear D. CDR3 length equals 13 residues. V was clipped by 6 bases and J by 13 bases, with 16 bases between them. Germline CDR1 reads MNHEY; CDR2 reads SMNVEV (reference sequence). CDR3 amino acids: CASRPGRMSPLHF. CDR3 nucleotides: TGTGCCAGCAGGCCTGGACGGATGTCTCCCCTCCACTTT.

This clonotype was seen only a few times. The CDR3 loop reads CASRQPGRGGTAEQFF. The CDR3 DNA reads TGTGCCAGCAGGCAGCCCGGGAGAGGAGGGACAGCTGAGCAGTTCTTC. The gene calls are TRBV6-1 and TRBJ2-1, with D possibly being TRBD1 (7 bases). The CDR3 is made up of 16 amino acids. Trimming shortened V by 6 bases and J by 9 bases, and 24 bases separated the two germline ends. Germline CDR1 MNHNS, CDR2 SASEGT.

V is TRBV9 and J is TRBJ1-2, with a weak D call TRBD1 (5 bases). In germline, CDR1 is SGDLS, CDR2 YYNGEE. The CDR3 sequence is 16 residues long. V dropped 4 bases and J dropped 1 base, with 17 bases sitting between them. Here the CDR3 reads CASSLSSRVHNYGYTF. The CDR3 DNA reads TGTGCCAGCAGCCTCAGCTCCAGGGTCCATAACTATGGCTACACCTTC.

In its sample, this clonotype was seen many times. CDR3 residues: CASSDIPGTSGNPSTDTQYF. CDR3 nucleotide sequence: TGTGCCAGCAGTGACATCCCCGGGACTAGCGGGAACCCTAGCACAGATACGCAGTATTTT. The rearrangement joins TRBV6-4 to TRBJ2-3; TRBD2 matches 13 bases. CDR1 and CDR2 from the germline V gene are MRHNA and SNTAGT. The length of the CDR3 is 20 residues. With 2 bases clipped from V and 0 bases from J, the junction kept 11 bases outside the gene matches.

The V gene is TRBV3-1, the J gene TRBJ2-1; 13 bases fit TRBD2. Germline V gene data show CDR1 as LGHDT and CDR2 as YNNKEL (reference sequence). The CDR3 loop spans 17 amino acids. J lost 8 bases, V lost 2 bases, and 9 bases had no gene match. The CDR3 sequence is CASSQTRTSGRIDEQFF. The CDR3 DNA sequence: TGTGCCAGCAGCCAAACCCGGACTAGCGGGAGAATCGATGAGCAGTTCTTC.

This sequence joins TRBV5-6 and TRBJ2-1, with 12 bases matching TRBD2. Germline V gene lookup returns CDR1 SGHDT and CDR2 YYEEEE. The CDR3 is 15 residues long. V was pared by 6 bases and J by 4 bases, with 5 bases of the junction left unmatched. CDR3 DNA: TGTGCCAGCAACGGACTAGCGGGGTTATACAATGAGCAGTTCTTC. Protein sequence: CASNGLAGLYNEQFF.

The sample holds many counts of this clonotype. The chain carries TRBV27 and TRBJ2-1, with D uncertain. The germline gives CDR1 MNHEY, CDR2 SMNVEV (reference sequence). V lost 2 bases to trimming and J lost 7 bases, with 6 bases between them. CDR3 length: 12 residues. The CDR3, as DNA: TGTGCCAGCAGTTTAGGCAGGAATGAGCAGTTCTTC. It encodes CASSLGRNEQFF.

V is TRBV28 and J is TRBJ1-5, with 7 nucleotides matching TRBD1. CDR3 length equals 14 residues. CDR1 and CDR2 from the germline V gene are MDHEN and SYDVKM. Trimming cost V 6 bases and J 1 base; bases outside gene matches: 3. This CDR3 reads CASSQTGSNQPQHF. The CDR3 DNA sequence: TGTGCCAGCAGCCAGACAGGGAGCAATCAGCCCCAGCATTTT.